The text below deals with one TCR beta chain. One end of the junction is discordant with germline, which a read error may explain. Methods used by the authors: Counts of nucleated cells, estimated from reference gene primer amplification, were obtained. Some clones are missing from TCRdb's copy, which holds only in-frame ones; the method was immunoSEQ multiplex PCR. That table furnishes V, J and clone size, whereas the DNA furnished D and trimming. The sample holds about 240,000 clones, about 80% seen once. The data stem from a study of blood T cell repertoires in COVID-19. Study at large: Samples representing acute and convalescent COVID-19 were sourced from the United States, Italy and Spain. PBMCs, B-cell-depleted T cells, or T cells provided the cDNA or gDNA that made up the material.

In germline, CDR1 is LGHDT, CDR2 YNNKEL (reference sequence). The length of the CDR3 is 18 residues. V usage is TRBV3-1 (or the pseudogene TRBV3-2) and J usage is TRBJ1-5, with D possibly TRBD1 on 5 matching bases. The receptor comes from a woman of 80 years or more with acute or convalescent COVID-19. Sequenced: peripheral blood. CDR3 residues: CASSQGGGAGRMNHPQHF. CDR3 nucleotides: TGTGCCAGCAGCCAAGGTGGCGGGGCGGGGCGGATGAATCATCCCCAGCATTTT.